These 11 T cell receptor beta chains came from one sample sequenced in a study of tumor-infiltrating lymphocytes in oesophageal squamous cell carcinoma. TCRdb re-derived calls from the PCR reads in MiXCR, one entry per CDR3 protein. The sample has about 21,000 distinct CDR3 sequences, more than 30% seen once. Sequenced: esophageal tumor tissue. The receptors were gathered from a male donor with esophageal squamous cell carcinoma.

This clonotype was found a few times. Because it lacks the conserved phenylalanine or tryptophan at the end, this CDR3 is likely a read error. Because the CDR3's place on the DNA is in doubt, the DNA is left out and the CDR3 is given as listed by TCRdb. J is TRBJ2-6 and V is TRBV7-6; the table's D call TRBD2 went unverified against the DNA. The germline gives CDR1 SGHVS, CDR2 FNYEAQ. The CDR3 region is 18 residues in length, termini included. The CDR3 is CASSLATASGSNEQFFGA.

This clonotype is large. The chain joins TRBV7-8 to TRBJ2-1; TRBD1 matches 9 bases. CDR3 size: 16 residues. The junction had 7 bases not matched to a gene; V was cut back by 2 bases and J by 5 bases. Germline V gene sequence: CDR1 SGHVS, CDR2 FQNEAQ. CDR3: CASSLRGTGINNEQFF. CDR3 coding DNA: TGTGCCAGCAGCTTAAGGGGGACAGGGATCAACAATGAGCAGTTCTTC.

This chain uses TRBV7-3 with TRBJ2-3; TRBD2 aligns across 15 bases. This CDR3 has 16 amino acids. The germline CDR1 and CDR2 sequences are SGHTA and FQGTGA. The trim removed 2 bases at V and 6 bases at J, leaving 3 bases unmatched. Written as DNA, the CDR3 is TGTGCCAGCAGCTTAGTGGGACTAGCGGGAGGTGATACGCAGTATTTT. Amino acids: CASSLVGLAGGDTQYF.

This clonotype was counted at least ten times. The chain combines TRBV12-3 or TRBV12-4 with TRBJ2-6; possible D gene TRBD1, 5 bases. The CDR3 has 15 amino acids. The V and J ends lost 8 bases and 0 bases respectively, with 11 bases between them. Here the CDR3 reads CASGDSSSGANVLTF. In nucleotides, the CDR3 is TGTGCCAGCGGAGACAGTAGCTCTGGGGCCAACGTCCTGACTTTC.

This sequence joins TRBV28 and TRBJ1-2; 11 nucleotides align to TRBD1. This CDR3 is built from 15 residues. The germline gives CDR1 MDHEN, CDR2 SYDVKM. Unmatched junction bases numbered 6, after V lost 5 bases and J lost 4 bases. CDR3 sequence reads: CASSPWTGGAYGYTF. CDR3 sequence (DNA): TGTGCCAGCAGTCCTTGGACAGGGGGCGCCTATGGCTACACCTTC.

This clonotype was found a few times. The chain couples TRBV3-1 to TRBJ2-5; D might be TRBD2 (7 bases). Germline V gene data show CDR1 as LGHDT and CDR2 as YNNKEL (reference sequence). The CDR3 loop spans 16 amino acids. Trimming pared 5 bases from V and 5 bases from J, leaving 21 bases between. This CDR3 is CASSLGGGAVQETQYF. The CDR3, as DNA: TGTGCCAGCAGCTTAGGGGGGGGGGCCGTCCAGGAGACCCAGTACTTC.

The V gene is TRBV9, the J gene TRBJ1-1, with 9 nucleotides matching TRBD1. With the DNA end fitting TRBJ2-2 better, the J assignment may be wrong. CDR1 and CDR2 from the germline V gene are SGDLS and YYNGEE. CDR3 length: 17 amino acids. The CDR3 reads CASSIKGQGGLAGELFF. The CDR3 DNA follows: TGTGCCAGCAGCATCAAGGGACAGGGAGGGTTAGCCGGGGAGCTGTTTTTT.

By frequency in the sample, this clonotype is medium-sized. The gene calls are TRBV7-8 and TRBJ2-3, with TRBD1 matching 10 bases. Germline V CDR1 and CDR2: SGHVS, FQNEAQ. The trim removed 5 bases at V and 5 bases at J, leaving 10 bases unmatched. The CDR3 contains 16 residues. The CDR3 coding sequence is TGTGCCAGCAGCGGGCGGGGACAGGGGCCTGGAGATACGCAGTATTTT. Translated: CASSGRGQGPGDTQYF. Using reference TRBV7-8 and TRBJ2-3 for the parts outside the CDR3, the full variable domain is GAGVSQSPRYKVAKRGQDVALRCDPISGHVSLFWYQQALGQGPEFLTYFQNEAQLDKSGLPSDRFFAERPEGSVSTLKIQRTQQEDSAVYLCASSGRGQGPGDTQYFGPGTRLTVL.

The J gene is TRBJ1-1, the V gene TRBV7-2; D might be TRBD1 (5 bases). V was trimmed by 1 base and J by 0 bases, leaving 12 bases between them. The germline CDR1 and CDR2 sequences are SGHTA and FQGNSA. The CDR3 spans 16 residues. The CDR3 protein is CASSLGPGRMNTEAFF. CDR3 DNA: TGTGCCAGCAGCTTAGGTCCGGGACGGATGAACACTGAAGCTTTCTTT.

As to this clonotype: The CDR3 carries no conserved terminal phenylalanine or tryptophan, so it likely arises from a read error. No DNA is shown, since the ends of the CDR3 on it are uncertain; the CDR3 is the one TCRdb lists. The chain is built from TRBV7-6 and TRBJ2-3; the table gives TRBD2 as D, unverified against the DNA. With termini counted, the CDR3 has 19 amino acids. CDR1 SGHVS and CDR2 FNYEAQ come from the germline V gene. CDR3 residues: CASSLFASGGDSYEQYFGP.

This clonotype came up a few times. The chain links TRBV27 to TRBJ2-3; D possibly uses TRBD1 or TRBD2 (5 bases each). The CDR3 extends over 15 amino acids. Germline CDR1 MNHEY, CDR2 SMNVEV (reference sequence). Trimming stripped 5 bases from V and 8 bases from J, with 20 bases between. The CDR3: CASSPGRMRSGTQYF. The CDR3 nucleotides are TGTGCCAGCAGTCCGGGACGAATGAGGTCAGGTACGCAGTATTTT.